This T cell receptor (beta chain) comes out of a study of shared clonotypes between healthy human individuals. The assay was carried out at the deep level. The sequencing of unsorted PBMC DNA took place on ten immunoSEQ deep assay plates. The data were produced by immunoSEQ multiplex PCR, yet TCRdb's version contains in-frame clones alone and is incomplete. The table lists 450,000 to 500,000 clones, approximately 84% of them singletons. Regarding this clone: Its antigen is undetermined.

Trimming took 8 bases from V and 4 from J, leaving 16 bases between them. The CDR3 is 14 residues long. CDR1 is MDHEN, CDR2 SYDVKM, per germline. Notes on the study in general: In having few donors, the study represented limited genetic and exposure-history diversity. Sampling covered blood only; tissue repertoires likely differ.

The sequence was obtained from a woman in her thirties or forties in good health. Some clones in this sample may be carry-over from other donors' samples. The specimen sequenced was PBMCs. V and J are TRBV28 and TRBJ2-3; D is unclear. CDR3 coding DNA: TGTGCCAGCCGTACACAAATCGGCGCAGATACGCAGTATTTT. Translated: CASRTQIGADTQYF. Filled out from reference TRBV28 and TRBJ2-3, the complete variable domain reads DVKVTQSSRYLVKRTGEKVFLECVQDMDHENMFWYRQDPGLGLRLIYFSYDVKMKEKGDIPEGYSVSREKKERFSLILESASTNQTSMYLCASRTQIGADTQYFGPGTRLTVL.